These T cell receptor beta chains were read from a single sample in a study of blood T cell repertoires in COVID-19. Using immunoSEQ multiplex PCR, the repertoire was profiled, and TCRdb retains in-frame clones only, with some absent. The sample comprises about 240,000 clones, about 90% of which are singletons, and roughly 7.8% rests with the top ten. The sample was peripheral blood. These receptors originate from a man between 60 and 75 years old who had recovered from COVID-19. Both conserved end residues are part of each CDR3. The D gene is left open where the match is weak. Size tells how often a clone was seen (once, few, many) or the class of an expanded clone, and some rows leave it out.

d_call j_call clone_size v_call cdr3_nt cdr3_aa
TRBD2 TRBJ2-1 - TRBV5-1 TGCGCCAGCAGCTTTAGCGGGGGGGCCGGTGAGCAGTTCTTC CASSFSGGAGEQFF
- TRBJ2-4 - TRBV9 TGTGCCAGCAGCCCCCGAAGAGCGGGTGCCAAAAACATTCAGTACTTC CASSPRRAGAKNIQYF
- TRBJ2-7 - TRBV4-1 TGCGCCAGCAGCCAACTATTGAACCCGGGCTACGAGCAGTACTTC CASSQLLNPGYEQYF
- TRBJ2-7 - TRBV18 TGTGCCAGCTCAAAGGGGCAAGGCCGCGAGCAGTACTTC CASSKGQGREQYF
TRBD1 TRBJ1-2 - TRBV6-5 TGTGCCAGCCGGACAGGGGGAGTCTATGGCTACACCTTC CASRTGGVYGYTF
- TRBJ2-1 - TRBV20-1 TGCAGTGCTAGTGGCAGTTCCTCCTACAATGAGCAGTTCTTC CSASGSSSYNEQFF
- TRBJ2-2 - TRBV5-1 TGCGCCAGCAGCTCCACCAGGGGCACCGGGGAGCTGTTTTTT CASSSTRGTGELFF
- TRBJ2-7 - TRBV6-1 TGTGCCAGCAGTGAAGCGCCAGGGGCTGGCTACGAGCAGTACTTC CASSEAPGAGYEQYF
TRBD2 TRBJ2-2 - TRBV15 TGTGCCACCGCGAGCGGGGGGGTTACCGGGGAGCTGTTTTTT CATASGGVTGELFF
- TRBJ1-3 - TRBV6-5 TGTGCCAGCAGTTCGACAGGACTCTCTGGAAACACCATATATTTT CASSSTGLSGNTIYF
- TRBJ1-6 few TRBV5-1 TGCGCCAGCAGCTTGCCTTCGGAGAACTATAATTCACCCCTCCACTTT CASSLPSENYNSPLHF
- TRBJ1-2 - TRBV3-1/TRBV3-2 TGTGCCAGCAGCGGCGACAGTTGGGGCTACACCTTC CASSGDSWGYTF
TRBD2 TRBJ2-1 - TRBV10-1 TGCGCCAGCAGTAGGCGGGGGGATTACAATGAGCAGTTCTTC CASSRRGDYNEQFF
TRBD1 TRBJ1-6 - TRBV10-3 TGTGCCACCATGACAAATGGACAGGGAAATTCACCCCTCCACTTT CATMTNGQGNSPLHF
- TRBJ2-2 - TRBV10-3 TGTGCCACCACAGGCAATGAGGCCGGGGAGCTGTTTTTT CATTGNEAGELFF
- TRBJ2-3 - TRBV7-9 TGTGCCAGCAGCCCCGGACTGGCCACAGATACGCAGTATTTT CASSPGLATDTQYF
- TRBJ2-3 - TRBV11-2 TGTGCCAGCACCTCGGTTCGGGGGACTAGCACAGATACGCAGTATTTT CASTSVRGTSTDTQYF
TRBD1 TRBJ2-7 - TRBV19 TGCCGGGACAGGGGATGGGTGCAGCAGTACTTC CRDRGWVQQYF
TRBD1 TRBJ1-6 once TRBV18 TGTGCCAGCTCACCCGACAGGGGCGGCCTTAATTCACCCCTCCACTTT CASSPDRGGLNSPLHF
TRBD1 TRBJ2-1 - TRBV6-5 TGTGCCAGCAGTTATACAGGGGTGGGGAATGAGCAGTTCTTC CASSYTGVGNEQFF
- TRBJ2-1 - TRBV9 TGTGCCAGCAGCGTAGGACAGCTAAGCTCCTACAATGAGCAGTTCTTC CASSVGQLSSYNEQFF
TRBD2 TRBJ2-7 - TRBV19 TGTGCCAGTAGTATAGATCCCCTAGCGGGGTATTACGAGCAGTACTTC CASSIDPLAGYYEQYF
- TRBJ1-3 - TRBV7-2 TGTGCCAGCAGCTTACGTTGGACAGCAACTTTCTCTGGAAACACCATATATTTT CASSLRWTATFSGNTIYF
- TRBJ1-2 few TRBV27 TGTGCCAGCAGTTTGTGGGGAGGGGGTGGCTACACCTTC CASSLWGGGGYTF
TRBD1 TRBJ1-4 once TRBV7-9 TGTGCCAGCAGCTCCTCATACAGGGGTGGCGAAAAACTGTTTTTT CASSSSYRGGEKLFF
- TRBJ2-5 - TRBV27 TGTGCCAGCAGTTCCCCCCCCGGTGGGACCCAGTACTTC CASSSPPGGTQYF
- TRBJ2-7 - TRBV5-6 TGTGCCAGCAGCTCCGGGAGTAGAAAAGAGCAGTACTTC CASSSGSRKEQYF
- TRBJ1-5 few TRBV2 TGTGCCAGCAGTCCGCCCGGGAGGGGTTACAATCAGCCCCAGCATTTT CASSPPGRGYNQPQHF
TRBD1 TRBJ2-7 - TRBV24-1 TGTGCCACCAGTCAAGGTCCCGGGACAGGGTCCTACGAGCAGTACTTC CATSQGPGTGSYEQYF
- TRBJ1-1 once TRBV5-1 TGCGCCAGCAGCTTGGAAGGAGGGAACACTGAAGCTTTCTTT CASSLEGGNTEAFF